This entry concerns a single T cell receptor beta chain. Its specificity is not known. The sample belongs to a study of T cell responses to AZD1222 COVID-19 vaccine. Profiling relied on immunoSEQ multiplex PCR, and the TCRdb table lists in-frame clones only, not all of them. This table has 100,000 to 130,000 clones, around 92% appearing once. The CDR3 contains 14 residues. V was clipped by 4 bases and J by 10 bases, with 15 bases between them. Germline CDR1 is SGHNT and CDR2 is YYREEE (reference sequence). Study-level findings and limits: Spike-specific TCRs gained breadth and depth after people received two AZD1222 doses.

The TCR was taken from an adult in good health. Specimen: peripheral blood, collected on day 0 of AZD1222 vaccination. The chain carries TRBV5-4 and TRBJ1-6, with D perhaps TRBD1 (5 bases). The CDR3 region has the DNA TGTGCCAGCAGCGCGGCGGGGCGGGAATCACCCCTCCACTTT. Protein: CASSAAGRESPLHF.